This paragraph covers one T cell receptor beta chain sequence. The data were obtained in a study of blood T cell repertoires in COVID-19. Background on the study: Material from acute and convalescent COVID-19 was sourced from the United States, Italy and Spain.

TCRdb's table, derived via immunoSEQ multiplex PCR, lists solely in-frame clones and lacks some. The sample holds about 120,000 clones, approximately 91% seen once. The CDR3 totals 15 residues. Germline CDR1 SGHRS, CDR2 YFSETQ. With V trimmed by 4 bases and J by 4 bases, 4 bases remained unmatched. This clonotype originated in a woman older than 75 with acute or convalescent COVID-19. V gene TRBV5-1 combines with J gene TRBJ2-1; 11 positions agree with TRBD2. The sample consisted of peripheral blood. CDR3 DNA sequence: TGCGCCAGCAGCCCTCTAGCGGGGGGTTACAATGAGCAGTTCTTC. This translates into CASSPLAGGYNEQFF.